The T cell receptor (beta chain) described here comes from a study of cytomegalovirus exposure and HLA in healthy donors. Study results and caveats: Most TCR sequences proved rare, with some public TCRs found in many donors.

From germline, CDR1 is SNHLY and CDR2 FYNNEI. V lost 0 bases to trimming and J lost 0 bases, with 2 bases between them. The CDR3 is 13 residues long. To note about this clone: Its matching antigen is unknown. In the same sample, other DNA sequences code for this CDR3.

This PCR relied on a set of 60 Vbeta primers and 13 Jbeta primers. Sequencing was performed with immunoSEQ multiplex PCR; in TCRdb, only in-frame clones are kept and a portion is missing. Of around 150,000 clones listed, just over 70% are singletons. Sequenced: PBMCs. This TCR was sampled from a man aged 18 to 35 in good health and CMV-seropositive. The rearrangement links TRBV2 to TRBJ1-1, with D unresolved. CDR3 nucleotide sequence: TGTGCCAGCAGTGAAGCCTTGAACACTGAAGCTTTCTTT. This codes for CASSEALNTEAFF.